These T cell receptor beta chains were read from a single sample in a study of radiation and T cells in renal cell carcinoma. Measured with immunoSEQ multiplex PCR; TCRdb has only the in-frame clones, and not every one. In the table there are 150,000 or so clones, about 87% of which are singletons. The input for sequencing was blood, taken from a patient whose treatment included radiotherapy and nephrectomy. The receptors stem from a woman aged 70-85 years with renal cell carcinoma. CDR3s include the opening cysteine and the closing phenylalanine or tryptophan. A D gene is named only where the DNA matches it firmly. Clone size is stated in some rows and not others, as once, few, many or a class when expanded.

clone_size	j_call	v_call	d_call	cdr3_nt	cdr3_aa
NA	TRBJ1-6	TRBV7-3	TRBD1	TGTGCCAGCAGCTTAACTGGGACAGGGGGCATTTCACCCCTCCACTTT	CASSLTGTGGISPLHF
NA	TRBJ1-1	TRBV7-8	NA	TGTGCCAGCCGCAGGGGAGTCACTGAAGCTTTCTTT	CASRRGVTEAFF
once	TRBJ1-5	TRBV7-2	NA	TGTGCCAGCAGCTCCAGGGGAAAACAGGGAGGCAATCAGCCCCAGCATTTT	CASSSRGKQGGNQPQHF
NA	TRBJ1-5	TRBV19	NA	TGTGCCAGTAGTATTAACAGGGATTTTGGTCAGCCCCAGCATTTT	CASSINRDFGQPQHF
once	TRBJ2-7	TRBV7-2	NA	TGTGCCAGCAGCTTGGATTCGGCCTCCTACGAGCAGTACTTC	CASSLDSASYEQYF
NA	TRBJ2-3	TRBV6-1	NA	TGTGCCAGCAGTAGGGATCAGGTGACAGATACGCAGTATTTT	CASSRDQVTDTQYF
NA	TRBJ2-5	TRBV2	NA	TGTGCCAGCAGCCTGGGACTTGAGACCCAGTACTTC	CASSLGLETQYF
NA	TRBJ2-2	TRBV29-1	NA	TGCAGCGGGGGTCAGGTCGGGGAGCTGTTTTTT	CSGGQVGELFF
many	TRBJ2-7	TRBV6-6	TRBD1	TGTGCCAGCAGGTCGGGACAGCTCTACGAGCAGTACTTC	CASRSGQLYEQYF
NA	TRBJ2-3	TRBV2	NA	TGTGCCAGCCATCAGGGGCCGAAGTATACGCAGTATTTT	CASHQGPKYTQYF
NA	TRBJ2-3	TRBV19	NA	TGTGCCAGTAGTAAGGGTATGGGGACAGATACGCAGTATTTT	CASSKGMGTDTQYF
NA	TRBJ1-2	TRBV19	NA	TGTGCCAGTAGTACCCTTAAGGGCAGGGGTAACTATGGCTACACCTTC	CASSTLKGRGNYGYTF
NA	TRBJ1-5	TRBV19	NA	TGTGCCAGTACCGTAGGCAGTAACAATCAGCCCCAGCATTTT	CASTVGSNNQPQHF
NA	TRBJ1-5	TRBV5-1	NA	TGCGCCAGCAGCTTGGACGGGACGGCCGGTCAGCCCCAGCATTTT	CASSLDGTAGQPQHF